This T cell receptor (beta chain) was documented in a study of post-analysis software for immune sequencing data. Overall study context: Secondary progressive, relapsing-remitting and progressive-relapsing multiple sclerosis were among the included disease courses. Study conclusions and caveats: Roughly 5 TRBV segments were significantly more frequent in patients than in controls. TRBV5-6, TRBV5-1 and TRBV20-1 were among these segments. When compared against controls, multiple sclerosis patients showed significantly lower normalized Chao1 diversity. The F measure placed samples prepared in the same batch into strongly shared clusters.

cDNA libraries for TCR beta contained unique molecular identifiers. Roughly 0.5 million cDNA molecules were obtained from about 0.98 to 11 million T cells. Via MiXCR, TCRdb re-called the PCR reads, giving one row per CDR3 protein. The table has about half a million distinct CDR3 sequences, over 35% seen once. CDR1 is SGHAT and CDR2 is FQNNGV in the germline V gene. V lost 5 bases to trimming and J lost 6 bases; unmatched junction nucleotides: 20. This CDR3 is built from 20 residues. This clonotype occurred a few times. No antigen is known for it. The source of this sequence is a girl aged 5 to 17 with multiple sclerosis. The sequencing sample was made of blood. The chain is built from TRBV11-2 and TRBJ2-1, with 12 bases aligning to TRBD1. The CDR3 reads CASSLRDRGLGGREGNEQFF. The CDR3 region has the DNA TGTGCCAGCAGCCTAAGGGACAGGGGGCTGGGCGGGAGAGAGGGCAATGAGCAGTTCTTC.